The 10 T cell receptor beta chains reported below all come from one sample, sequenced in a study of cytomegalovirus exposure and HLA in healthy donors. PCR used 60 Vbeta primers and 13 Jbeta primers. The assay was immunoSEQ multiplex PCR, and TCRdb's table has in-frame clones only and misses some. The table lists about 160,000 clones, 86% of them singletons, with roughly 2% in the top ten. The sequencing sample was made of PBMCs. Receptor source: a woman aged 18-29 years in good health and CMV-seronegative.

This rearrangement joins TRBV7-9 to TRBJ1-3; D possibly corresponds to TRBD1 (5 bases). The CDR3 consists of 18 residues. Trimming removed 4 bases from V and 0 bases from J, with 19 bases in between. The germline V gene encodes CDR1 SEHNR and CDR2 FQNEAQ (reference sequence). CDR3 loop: CASSSKMLYRSSGNTIYF. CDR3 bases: TGTGCCAGCAGCTCAAAGATGCTTTACAGGAGCTCTGGAAACACCATATATTTT.

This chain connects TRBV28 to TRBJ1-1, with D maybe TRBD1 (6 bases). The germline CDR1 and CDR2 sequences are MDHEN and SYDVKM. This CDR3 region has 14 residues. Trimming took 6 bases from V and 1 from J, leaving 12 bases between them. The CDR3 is CASSRRQENTEAFF. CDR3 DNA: TGTGCCAGCAGCAGAAGACAGGAGAACACTGAAGCTTTCTTT.

This CDR3 reads CASSFSGRVNQPQHF. The CDR3 nucleotides are TGTGCCAGCAGCTTCAGCGGGCGCGTGAATCAGCCCCAGCATTTT. The chain joins TRBV7-2 to TRBJ1-5, with D unclear. CDR3 length: 15 amino acids. Germline CDR1 SGHTA, CDR2 FQGNSA. V lost 3 bases and J 4 bases, leaving 13 bases between the germline ends.

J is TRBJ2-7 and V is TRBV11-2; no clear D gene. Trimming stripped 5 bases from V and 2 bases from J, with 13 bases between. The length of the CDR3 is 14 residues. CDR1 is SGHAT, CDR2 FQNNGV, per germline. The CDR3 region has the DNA TGTGCCAGCAGCCGCGGTGGCACCACCTACGAGCAGTACTTC. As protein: CASSRGGTTYEQYF.

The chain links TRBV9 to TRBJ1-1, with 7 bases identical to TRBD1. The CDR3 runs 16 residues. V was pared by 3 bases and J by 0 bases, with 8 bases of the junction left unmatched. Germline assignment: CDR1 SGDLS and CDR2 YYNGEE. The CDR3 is CASSAGQSGMNTEAFF. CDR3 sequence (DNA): TGTGCCAGCAGCGCGGGACAGTCGGGGATGAACACTGAAGCTTTCTTT.

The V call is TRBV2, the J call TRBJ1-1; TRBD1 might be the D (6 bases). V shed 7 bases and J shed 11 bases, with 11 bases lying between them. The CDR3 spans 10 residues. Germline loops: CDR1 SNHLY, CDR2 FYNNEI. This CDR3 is CASTLDRAFF. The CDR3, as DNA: TGTGCCAGCACCCTCGACAGGGCTTTCTTT.

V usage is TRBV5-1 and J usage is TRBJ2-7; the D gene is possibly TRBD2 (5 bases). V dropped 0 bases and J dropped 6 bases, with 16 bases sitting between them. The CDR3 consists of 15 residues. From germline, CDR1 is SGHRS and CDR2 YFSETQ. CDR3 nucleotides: TGCGCCAGCAGCTTGGCGGCCACAACTGCGGGCGAGCAGTACTTC. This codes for CASSLAATTAGEQYF.

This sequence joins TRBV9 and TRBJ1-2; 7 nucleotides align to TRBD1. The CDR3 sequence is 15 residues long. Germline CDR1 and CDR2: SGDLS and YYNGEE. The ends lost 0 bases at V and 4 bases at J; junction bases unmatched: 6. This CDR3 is CASSVDMGQSYGYTF. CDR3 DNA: TGTGCCAGCAGCGTAGATATGGGACAGAGCTATGGCTACACCTTC.

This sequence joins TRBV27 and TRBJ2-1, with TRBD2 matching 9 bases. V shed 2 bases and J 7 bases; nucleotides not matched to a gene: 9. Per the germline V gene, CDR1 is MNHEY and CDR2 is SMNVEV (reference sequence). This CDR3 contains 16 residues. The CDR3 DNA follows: TGTGCCAGCAGTTTAGGTGCAGCGGGAGGCGGGAATGAGCAGTTCTTC. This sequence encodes CASSLGAAGGGNEQFF.

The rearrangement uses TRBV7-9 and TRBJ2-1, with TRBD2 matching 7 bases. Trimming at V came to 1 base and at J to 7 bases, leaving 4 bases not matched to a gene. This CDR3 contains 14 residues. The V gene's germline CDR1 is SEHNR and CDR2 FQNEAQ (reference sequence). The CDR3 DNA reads TGTGCCAGCAGCTTAGGAAGGGAGGGGAATGAGCAGTTCTTC. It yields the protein CASSLGREGNEQFF.